These 6 T cell receptor beta chains came from one sample sequenced in a study of blood T cell repertoires in COVID-19. Here immunoSEQ multiplex PCR was the method, and the copy in TCRdb shows in-frame clones only, minus some. Found here are approximately 490,000 clones, 88% of them singletons; the top ten hold just over 8%. Sequencing used PBMCs or T cells enriched from blood (not recorded which). These receptors were taken from a woman aged 55-69 years who had recovered from COVID-19.

This clone was detected only once. This chain connects TRBV18 to TRBJ2-7; 9 bases match TRBD1. Germline CDR1 is KGHSH and CDR2 is LQKENI. CDR3 length: 13 amino acids. J was trimmed by 2 bases and V by 4 bases; bases with no gene match: 0. The CDR3: CASSRDRAYEQYV. The CDR3 nucleotides read TGTGCCAGCTCACGGGACAGGGCCTACGAGCAGTACGTC.

This chain connects TRBV19 to TRBJ1-1; 12 positions match TRBD1. Trimming at V came to 7 bases and at J to 1 base, leaving 10 bases not matched to a gene. Germline loops: CDR1 LNHDA, CDR2 SQIVND (reference sequence). This CDR3 has 17 amino acids. The CDR3 sequence: CASKAGDRGQANTEAFF. The CDR3, as DNA: TGTGCCAGTAAAGCGGGGGACAGGGGGCAGGCGAACACTGAAGCTTTCTTT.

This chain joins TRBV7-2 and TRBJ2-7; 7 bases line up with TRBD1. This CDR3 comprises 14 residues. Germline trimming cut 5 bases from V and 2 bases from J; bases unmatched to any gene: 6. CDR1 is SGHTA, CDR2 FQGNSA, per germline. CDR3 loop: CASSPRQGPYEQYF. The CDR3 DNA sequence: TGTGCCAGCAGCCCACGACAGGGCCCCTACGAGCAGTACTTC.

The gene calls are TRBV4-1 and TRBJ1-1, with 8 bases fitting TRBD1. V was clipped by 1 base and J by 1 base; unmatched bases: 5. CDR1 is MGHRA, CDR2 YSYEKL, per germline. The CDR3 has 16 residues. CDR3 nucleotides: TGCGCCAGCAGCCAAGGCCTCAGGGGGCAGAACACTGAAGCTTTCTTT. Amino acids: CASSQGLRGQNTEAFF.

The chain joins TRBV9 to TRBJ2-7, with D tentatively TRBD2 (6 bases). There are 14 residues in the CDR3. V was clipped by 3 bases and J by 5 bases, with 15 bases between them. CDR1 is SGDLS and CDR2 is YYNGEE in the germline V gene. CDR3 amino acids: CASSDHAGSNEQYF. In DNA form, the CDR3 reads TGTGCCAGCAGCGACCACGCGGGGTCCAACGAGCAGTACTTC.

This chain uses TRBV2 with TRBJ2-7, with D possibly being TRBD2 (5 bases). V lost 8 bases, J lost 3 bases, and 14 bases lay in between. The germline CDR1 and CDR2 sequences are SNHLY and FYNNEI. The CDR3 totals 13 residues. CDR3 region: CASGRVGGYEQYF. DNA of the CDR3: TGTGCCAGCGGCCGGGTCGGAGGCTACGAGCAGTACTTC.